This TCR beta chain was observed in a study of cytomegalovirus exposure and HLA in healthy donors. Germline V lookup: CDR1 MNHEY, CDR2 SVGAGI. This CDR3 is built from 14 residues. V was clipped by 2 bases and J by 18 bases, with 20 bases between them. A word on this clone: Its antigen remains unidentified.

Whole-study results and caveats: Prior analysis indicated that the majority of TCR beta V segments exhibited productivity approximately 87% or approximately 30% of the time. Analyzed later, association rates of TCRs varied across HLA loci, with DRB1 most and HLA-C fewest. For cytomegalovirus status, the classifier reportedly gave diagnoses with high specificity and sensitivity.

PCR used 60 Vbeta primers and 13 Jbeta primers. Sequencing used immunoSEQ multiplex PCR; TCRdb keeps in-frame clones, though not all of them. This table holds some 38,000 clones, about 53% found once. When sampled, the donors appeared nominally healthy, though they likely had unrecorded immune exposures. Sample: PBMCs. V gene TRBV6-5 combines with J gene TRBJ1-6; D remains unclear. The sequence came from a woman aged 40 to 55 in good health and CMV-seropositive. The CDR3 spells CASSYGGRAWEAHF. The CDR3 DNA reads as TGTGCCAGCAGTTACGGAGGCCGAGCTTGGGAGGCCCACTTT.